The 14 T cell receptor beta chains in this list originate from one sample, sequenced in a study of T cells in women clearing cervical HPV infection. This table comes from immunoSEQ multiplex PCR, and its TCRdb copy is limited to in-frame clones, with some not included. Its table lists about 35,000 clones. Sequencing was performed on blood buffy coat. The receptor set was obtained from a woman between 18 and 70 years old with a cervical HPV16 infection that either progressed to CIN3+ or cleared (not recorded which).

In the case of this clone: The CDR3 end falls 3 residues outside the read, so it is completed with the germline J gene. The rearrangement uses TRBV5-1 and TRBJ1-2, with 8 nucleotides matching TRBD1. Germline values: CDR1 SGHRS, CDR2 YFSETQ. The CDR3 sequence is 14 residues long. The part of the CDR3 DNA that was read is TGCGCCAGCAGCTTGGGGACAGGGTCCAACGGC. Amino acid sequence: CASSLGTGSNG. The CDR3 in full is CASSLGTGSNGYTF.

Note on this clone: Read data end 3 residues before the CDR3 end; the end is taken from the germline J gene. The chain joins TRBV30 to TRBJ2-2; 10 bases are shared with TRBD1. The CDR3 spans 14 residues. After removal of 5 bases from V and 5 bases from J, the junction contained 5 bases not matched to a gene. CDR1 is GTSNPN and CDR2 is SVGIG in the germline V gene (reference sequence). The CDR3 region is CAWVRDRGTGELFF. The part of the CDR3 DNA that was read is TGTGCCTGGGTCCGGGACAGGGGTACCGGGGAG.

Regarding this clone: The CDR3 end falls 3 residues outside the read, so it is completed with the germline J gene. This rearrangement joins TRBV13 to TRBJ2-4; TRBD1 aligns across 9 bases. Trimming at V came to 0 bases and at J to 0 bases, leaving 9 bases not matched to a gene. The CDR3 covers 19 residues. Germline V gene data show CDR1 as PRHDT and CDR2 as FYEKMQ (reference sequence). CDR3 loop: CASSLGGTGSELAKNIQYF. Incomplete CDR3 DNA: TGTGCCAGCAGCTTAGGGGGGACAGGGTCGGAACTAGCCAAAAACATT.

The covered CDR3 bases are TGCAGTGCGAATAGCGGGTTCTCCTACGAG. Translation: CSANSGFSYE. The whole CDR3 region reads CSANSGFSYEQYF. The chain couples TRBV20-1 to TRBJ2-7; 7 positions agree with TRBD2. The DNA ends 3 residues before the CDR3 does, and the rest of the CDR3 is filled in from the germline J gene. The CDR3 covers 13 residues. Unmatched junction bases numbered 5, after V lost 6 bases and J lost 0 bases. CDR1 is DFQATT and CDR2 is SNEGSKA in the germline V gene (reference sequence).

In the case of this clone: The read terminates 3 residues ahead of where the CDR3 ends, so the germline J gene completes it. The rearrangement links TRBV3-1 (or the pseudogene TRBV3-2) to TRBJ2-3; TRBD1 is a possible D gene (6 bases). The CDR3 extends over 15 amino acids. With 2 bases removed from V and 2 bases from J, the gap between germline ends came to 11 bases. In germline, CDR1 is LGHDT, CDR2 YNNKEL (reference sequence). This chain's CDR3 is CASSQYRADTDTQYF. The DNA read from the CDR3 is TGTGCCAGCAGCCAATACAGGGCCGACACAGATACG.

With regard to this clone: With the read ending 3 residues before the CDR3 end, the germline J gene is used to fill in that end. V is TRBV5-4 and J is TRBJ1-2; the match to TRBD1 covers 7 bases. J lost 6 bases, V lost 0 bases, and 11 bases had no gene match. The length of the CDR3 is 16 residues. Looked up from germline, CDR1 is SGHNT and CDR2 is YYREEE (reference sequence). The part of the CDR3 DNA that was read is TGTGCCAGCAGCTTGGTGGGGACAGATCGTGAGCATGGC. It yields the protein CASSLVGTDREHG. In full, the CDR3 is CASSLVGTDREHGYTF.

This chain's CDR3 is CASSLSTGNYGYTF. The DNA read from the CDR3 is TGTGCCAGCAGCTTATCGACAGGGAACTATGGC. The chain uses TRBV11-2 and TRBJ1-2; TRBD1 aligns across 7 bases. The CDR3 end falls 3 residues outside the read, so it is completed with the germline J gene. CDR3 length: 14 residues. The V gene's germline CDR1 is SGHAT and CDR2 FQNNGV. Trimming took 2 bases from V and 2 from J; bases not matched to a gene: 2.

As regards this clone: The CDR3 goes on 3 residues after the read ends, and that part is filled in from the germline J gene. The chain combines TRBV30 with TRBJ1-2, with D possibly matching TRBD1 (6 bases). Germline CDR1 GTSNPN, CDR2 SVGIG (reference sequence). The CDR3 length is 11 residues. The CDR3 loop reads CAWSGTDSYTF. CDR3 DNA, as far as it was read: TGTGCCTGGAGTGGGACAGACAGC.

To note about this clone: Sequencing ends 3 residues short of the CDR3 end; the germline J gene provides the rest. The V and J genes are TRBV7-6 and TRBJ2-7; D remains ambiguous. This CDR3 contains 16 residues. The V end was cut by 1 base, the J end by 3 bases, with 16 bases between. Germline CDR1 reads SGHVS; CDR2 reads FNYEAQ. The CDR3: CASSLVSPRDGYEQYF. Incomplete CDR3 DNA: TGTGCCAGCAGCTTAGTCTCCCCTAGAGATGGCTACGAG. The complete variable domain, with remaining parts taken from reference TRBV7-6 and TRBJ2-7, reads GAGVSQSPRYKVTKRGQDVALRCDPISGHVSLYWYRQALGQGPEFLTYFNYEAQQDKSGLPNDRFSAERPEGSISTLTIQRTEQRDSAMYRCASSLVSPRDGYEQYFGPGTRLTVT.

In the case of this clone: The read halts 3 residues ahead of the CDR3 end, with the missing end drawn from the germline J gene. This sequence joins TRBV7-9 and TRBJ1-2; D gene uncertain. Germline V CDR1 and CDR2: SEHNR, FQNEAQ (reference sequence). Trimming removed 1 base at V and 5 bases at J, with 11 bases between. The CDR3 loop spans 14 amino acids. The CDR3 DNA, read in part, is TGTGCCAGCAGCTTAGTAGGCAGGTTTTATGGC. Encoded protein: CASSLVGRFYG. The complete CDR3 sequence is CASSLVGRFYGYTF.

To note about this clone: The CDR3 end falls 3 residues outside the read, so it is completed with the germline J gene. The V gene is TRBV20-1, the J gene TRBJ2-1, with D possibly being TRBD2 (6 bases). V shed 5 bases and J shed 5 bases, with 16 bases lying between them. The germline V gene has CDR1 DFQATT and CDR2 SNEGSKA (reference sequence). This CDR3 region has 14 residues. The covered CDR3 bases are TGCAGTGCTCCCCGGAGGGCCATGGACAATGAG. Translated: CSAPRRAMDNE. The complete CDR3 sequence is CSAPRRAMDNEQFF.

The CDR3 protein is CSASQTQGTEAFF. The covered CDR3 bases are TGCAGTGCTAGTCAAACGCAGGGGACTGAA. This sequence joins TRBV20-1 and TRBJ1-1; possibly TRBD1 for D (6 bases). The read ends 3 residues before the CDR3 terminus; that terminus is restored from the germline J gene. Trimming cost V 3 bases and J 5 bases, with 13 bases left between them. The germline V gene has CDR1 DFQATT and CDR2 SNEGSKA (reference sequence). This CDR3 comprises 13 residues.

Turning to this clone: The read ends 3 residues shy of where the CDR3 ends; the end is completed using the germline J gene. The chain carries TRBV5-6 and TRBJ1-6; D might be TRBD1 (6 bases). V gave up 4 bases and J gave up 10 bases, with 18 bases separating them. This CDR3 has 15 amino acids. CDR1 and CDR2 from the germline V gene are SGHDT and YYEEEE. Here the CDR3 reads CASSLEGGLGSPLHF. The sequenced part of the CDR3 DNA is TGTGCCAGCAGCCTGGAAGGGGGACTAGGGTCACCC.

With respect to this clone: The read terminates 3 residues before the CDR3 end, so the remaining end is supplied by the germline J gene. The chain carries TRBV13 and TRBJ2-7; 7 bases fit TRBD2. Germline V gene lookup returns CDR1 PRHDT and CDR2 FYEKMQ (reference sequence). This CDR3 contains 14 residues. The trim removed 5 bases at V and 6 bases at J, leaving 10 bases unmatched. The CDR3 bases that were read are TGTGCCAGCAGCCCATCTGTGGGGGGGTTCGAG. Translating it yields CASSPSVGGFE. The entire CDR3 is CASSPSVGGFEQYF.